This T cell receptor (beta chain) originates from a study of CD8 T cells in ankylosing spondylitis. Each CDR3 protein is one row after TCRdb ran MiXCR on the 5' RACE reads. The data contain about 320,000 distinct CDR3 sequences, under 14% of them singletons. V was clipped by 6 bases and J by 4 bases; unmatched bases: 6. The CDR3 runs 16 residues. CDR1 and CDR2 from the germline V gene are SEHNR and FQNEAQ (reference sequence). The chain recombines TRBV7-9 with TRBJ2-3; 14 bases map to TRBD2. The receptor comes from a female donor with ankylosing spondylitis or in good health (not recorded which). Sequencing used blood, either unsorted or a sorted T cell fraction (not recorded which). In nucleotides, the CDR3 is TGTGCCAGCAGATCAAGACTAGCGGGAGGGCCAGATACGCAGTATTTT. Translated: CASRSRLAGGPDTQYF.